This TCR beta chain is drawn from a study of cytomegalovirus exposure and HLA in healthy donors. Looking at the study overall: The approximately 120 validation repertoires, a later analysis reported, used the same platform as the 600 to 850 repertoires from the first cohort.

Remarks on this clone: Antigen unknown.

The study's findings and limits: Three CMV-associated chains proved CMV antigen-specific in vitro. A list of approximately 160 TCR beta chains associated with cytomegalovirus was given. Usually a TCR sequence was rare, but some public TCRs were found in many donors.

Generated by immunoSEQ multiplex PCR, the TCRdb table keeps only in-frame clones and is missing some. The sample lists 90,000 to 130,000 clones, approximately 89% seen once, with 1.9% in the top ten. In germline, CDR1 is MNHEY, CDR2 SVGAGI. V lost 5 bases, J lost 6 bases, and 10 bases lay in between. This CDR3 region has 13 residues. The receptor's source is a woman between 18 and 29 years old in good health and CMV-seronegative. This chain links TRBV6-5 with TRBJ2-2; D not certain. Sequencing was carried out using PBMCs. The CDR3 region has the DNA TGTGCCAGCAGTCTTGGCCGCTCCGGGGAGCTGTTTTTT. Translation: CASSLGRSGELFF.